The entry that follows covers one T cell receptor beta chain sequence. This CDR3 is built from 14 residues. Trimming cost V 1 base and J 5 bases, with 11 bases left between them. Germline assignment: CDR1 MDHEN and CDR2 SYDVKM. The record originates from a study of human T cells and chemical hapten exposure. Time point defined: patch test 1, 2 weeks after DPC sensitization. As for treatment: therapeutic diphenylcyclopropenone sensitization with weekly scalp DPC. Each CDR3 protein is one row after TCRdb ran MiXCR on the RACE reads. The table includes around 160,000 distinct CDR3 sequences, around 15% detected once.

This TCR was sampled from a woman aged 25 to 39 with alopecia areata. Some clones in this sample may be carry-over from other donors' samples. The rearrangement links TRBV28 to TRBJ2-5, with D possibly TRBD1 on 5 matching bases. Sequencing was performed on whole blood, taken in connection with sensitization to the hapten diphenylcyclopropenone (DPC). CDR3 loop: CASSLYKGMETQYF. The CDR3 DNA follows: TGTGCCAGCAGTTTATATAAGGGGATGGAGACCCAGTACTTC.